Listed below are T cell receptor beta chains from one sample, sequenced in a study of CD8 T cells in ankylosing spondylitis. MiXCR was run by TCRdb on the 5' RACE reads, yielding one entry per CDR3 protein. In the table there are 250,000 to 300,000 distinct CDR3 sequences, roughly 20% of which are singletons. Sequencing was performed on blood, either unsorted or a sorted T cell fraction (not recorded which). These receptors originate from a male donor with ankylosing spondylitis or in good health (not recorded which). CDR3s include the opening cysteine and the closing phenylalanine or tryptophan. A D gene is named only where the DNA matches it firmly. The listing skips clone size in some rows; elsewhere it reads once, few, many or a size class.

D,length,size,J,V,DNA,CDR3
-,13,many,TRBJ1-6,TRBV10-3,TGTGCCATCAGTAGGCAGAAAGATTCACCCCTCCACTTT,CAISRQKDSPLHF
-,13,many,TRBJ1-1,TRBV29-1,TGCAGCGTTGAAGATGGAGGCGGGACTGAAGCTTTCTTT,CSVEDGGGTEAFF
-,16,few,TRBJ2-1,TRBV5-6,TGTGCCAGCAGCTTGGATGGGCGGAACTCCTACAATGAGCAGTTCTTC,CASSLDGRNSYNEQFF
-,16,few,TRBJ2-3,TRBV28,TGTGCCAGCAGCCGGGACACCTTACCCTCCACAGATACGCAGTATTTT,CASSRDTLPSTDTQYF
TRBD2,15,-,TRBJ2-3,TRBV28,TGTGCCACCACGGGGGGTAGCGGGCTCACAGATACGCAGTATTTT,CATTGGSGLTDTQYF
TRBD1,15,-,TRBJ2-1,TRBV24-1,TGTGCCACCAGTGACCGGGACAGCTTGCGCAATGAGCAGTTCTTC,CATSDRDSLRNEQFF
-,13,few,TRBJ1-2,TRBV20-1,TGCAGTGCTCACACCGCAGCGGACTATGGCTACACCTTC,CSAHTAADYGYTF
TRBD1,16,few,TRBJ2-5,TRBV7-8,TGTGCCAGCAGCCCTAAGATCAGGGGGCCCCAAGAGACCCAGTACTTC,CASSPKIRGPQETQYF
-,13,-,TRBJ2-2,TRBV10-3,TGTGCCACCCACCGGGCCAACTCGGGGGAGCTGTTTTTT,CATHRANSGELFF
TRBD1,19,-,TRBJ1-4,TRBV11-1,TGTGCCAGCAGCCCAAACCCGGGACAGCGAGTTGCAACTAATGAAAAACTGTTTTTT,CASSPNPGQRVATNEKLFF
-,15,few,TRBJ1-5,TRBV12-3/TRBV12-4,TGTGCCAGCAGTGAGAGACAGGTTAGCAATCAGCCCCAGCATTTT,CASSERQVSNQPQHF
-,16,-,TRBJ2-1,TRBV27,TGTGCCAGCAGTTTGTGGGGGGAGAGCTCCTACAATGAGCAGTTCTTC,CASSLWGESSYNEQFF
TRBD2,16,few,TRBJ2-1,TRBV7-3,TGTGCCAGCAGCTTAAGTGGTAGCGGGAGGTACAATGAGCAGTTCTTC,CASSLSGSGRYNEQFF
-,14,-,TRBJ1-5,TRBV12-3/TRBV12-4,TGTGCCAGCAGTTTACTGGGGGGCGGGGAGCCCCAGCATTTT,CASSLLGGGEPQHF
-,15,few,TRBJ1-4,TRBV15,TGTGCCACCAGCAGCGTACCAGCCAGCAATGAAAAACTGTTTTTT,CATSSVPASNEKLFF
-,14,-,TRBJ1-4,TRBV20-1,TGCAGTGCCCAAAGGGTAGGGACGGAGGAAAAACTGTTTTTT,CSAQRVGTEEKLFF
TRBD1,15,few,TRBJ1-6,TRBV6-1,TGTGCCAGCAGCACCGGACAGGGGGCTTATTCACCCCTCCACTTT,CASSTGQGAYSPLHF
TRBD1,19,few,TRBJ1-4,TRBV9,TGTGCCAGCAGCCCCGGACAGGGGCTGGGGAGAGGCACTAATGAAAAACTGTTTTTT,CASSPGQGLGRGTNEKLFF
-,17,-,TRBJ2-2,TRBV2,TGTGCCAGCAGGGACCGGGACATTTCACCGAACACCGGGGAGCTGTTTTTT,CASRDRDISPNTGELFF
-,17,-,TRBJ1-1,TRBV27,TGTGCCAGCAGTTTATTGCCCCCCGGGACACCGTCCACTGAAGCTTTCTTT,CASSLLPPGTPSTEAFF
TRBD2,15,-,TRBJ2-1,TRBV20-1,TGCAGTGCTAGAGAAGGCGGGGGGGCCTACAATGAGCAGTTCTTC,CSAREGGGAYNEQFF
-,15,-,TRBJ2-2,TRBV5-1,TGCGCCAGCAGAAAGGGGCCGGGGTACACCGGGGAGCTGTTTTTT,CASRKGPGYTGELFF
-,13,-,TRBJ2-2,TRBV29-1,TGCAGTGGGGGGGCTAGTGGCACCGGGGAGCTGTTTTTT,CSGGASGTGELFF
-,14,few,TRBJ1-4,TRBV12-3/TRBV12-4,TGTGCCAGCAGTTTTGAGGTGACGCGGGAAAAACTGTTTTTT,CASSFEVTREKLFF
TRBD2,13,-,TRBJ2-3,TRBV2,TGTGCCAGCAGCTCCGGGACTAGCAATACGCAGTATTTT,CASSSGTSNTQYF
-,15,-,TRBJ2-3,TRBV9,TGTGCCAGCAGCGTAGGTCTCAGGGACTCAGATACGCAGTATTTT,CASSVGLRDSDTQYF
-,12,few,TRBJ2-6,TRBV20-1,TGCAGTGCTCGTTCGGGGGCCAACGTCCTGACTTTC,CSARSGANVLTF
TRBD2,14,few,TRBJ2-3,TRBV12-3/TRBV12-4,TGTGCCAGCAGTTTTTCGGGGGGGGCAGATACGCAGTATTTT,CASSFSGGADTQYF
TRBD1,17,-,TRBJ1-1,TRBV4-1,TGCGCCAGCAGCCAAGATTCCCAGGGGGCCCAGAACACGGAAGCTTTCTTT,CASSQDSQGAQNTEAFF
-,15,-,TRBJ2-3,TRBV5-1,TGCGCCAGCAGCCCGGAGGTTCAGGTTGAAGATACGCAGTATTTT,CASSPEVQVEDTQYF
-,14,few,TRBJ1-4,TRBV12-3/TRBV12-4,TGTGCCAGCAGGCCGGACAGTGGTGGGGAAAAACTGTTTTTT,CASRPDSGGEKLFF
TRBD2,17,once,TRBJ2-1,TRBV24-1,TGTGCCACCAGTGACCCCGGGTCTAGCGGGAGGAGATGGGAGCAGTTCTTC,CATSDPGSSGRRWEQFF
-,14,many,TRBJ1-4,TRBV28,TGTGCCAGCAGATCGACTCCGCTTTACGAAAAACTGTTTTTT,CASRSTPLYEKLFF
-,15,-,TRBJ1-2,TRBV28,TGTGCCAGCAGTTACGGACGGATGGGATCCTATGGCTACACCTTC,CASSYGRMGSYGYTF
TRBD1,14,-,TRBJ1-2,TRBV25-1,TGTGCCAGCAGTGAATACCGGGACAGTCGCGGCTACACCTTC,CASSEYRDSRGYTF
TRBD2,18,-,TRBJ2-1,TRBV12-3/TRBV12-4,TGTGCCAGCAGTCTTTTTTGGGCTAGCGGGAGCCAGAACAATGAGCAGTTCTTC,CASSLFWASGSQNNEQFF
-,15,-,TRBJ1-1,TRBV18,TGTGCCAGCTCACCATTGGGGGGTCTATTCACTGAAGCTTTCTTT,CASSPLGGLFTEAFF
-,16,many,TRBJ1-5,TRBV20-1,TGCAGTGCCCACGGAGGGGGGGCTGTAAGCAATCAGCCCCAGCATTTT,CSAHGGGAVSNQPQHF
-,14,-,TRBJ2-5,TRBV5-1,TGCGCCAGCAGCTTATCCGGGATTCAAGAGACCCAGTACTTC,CASSLSGIQETQYF
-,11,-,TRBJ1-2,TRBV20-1,TGCAGTGCTAGGGGGGTTCGGGGCTACACCTTC,CSARGVRGYTF